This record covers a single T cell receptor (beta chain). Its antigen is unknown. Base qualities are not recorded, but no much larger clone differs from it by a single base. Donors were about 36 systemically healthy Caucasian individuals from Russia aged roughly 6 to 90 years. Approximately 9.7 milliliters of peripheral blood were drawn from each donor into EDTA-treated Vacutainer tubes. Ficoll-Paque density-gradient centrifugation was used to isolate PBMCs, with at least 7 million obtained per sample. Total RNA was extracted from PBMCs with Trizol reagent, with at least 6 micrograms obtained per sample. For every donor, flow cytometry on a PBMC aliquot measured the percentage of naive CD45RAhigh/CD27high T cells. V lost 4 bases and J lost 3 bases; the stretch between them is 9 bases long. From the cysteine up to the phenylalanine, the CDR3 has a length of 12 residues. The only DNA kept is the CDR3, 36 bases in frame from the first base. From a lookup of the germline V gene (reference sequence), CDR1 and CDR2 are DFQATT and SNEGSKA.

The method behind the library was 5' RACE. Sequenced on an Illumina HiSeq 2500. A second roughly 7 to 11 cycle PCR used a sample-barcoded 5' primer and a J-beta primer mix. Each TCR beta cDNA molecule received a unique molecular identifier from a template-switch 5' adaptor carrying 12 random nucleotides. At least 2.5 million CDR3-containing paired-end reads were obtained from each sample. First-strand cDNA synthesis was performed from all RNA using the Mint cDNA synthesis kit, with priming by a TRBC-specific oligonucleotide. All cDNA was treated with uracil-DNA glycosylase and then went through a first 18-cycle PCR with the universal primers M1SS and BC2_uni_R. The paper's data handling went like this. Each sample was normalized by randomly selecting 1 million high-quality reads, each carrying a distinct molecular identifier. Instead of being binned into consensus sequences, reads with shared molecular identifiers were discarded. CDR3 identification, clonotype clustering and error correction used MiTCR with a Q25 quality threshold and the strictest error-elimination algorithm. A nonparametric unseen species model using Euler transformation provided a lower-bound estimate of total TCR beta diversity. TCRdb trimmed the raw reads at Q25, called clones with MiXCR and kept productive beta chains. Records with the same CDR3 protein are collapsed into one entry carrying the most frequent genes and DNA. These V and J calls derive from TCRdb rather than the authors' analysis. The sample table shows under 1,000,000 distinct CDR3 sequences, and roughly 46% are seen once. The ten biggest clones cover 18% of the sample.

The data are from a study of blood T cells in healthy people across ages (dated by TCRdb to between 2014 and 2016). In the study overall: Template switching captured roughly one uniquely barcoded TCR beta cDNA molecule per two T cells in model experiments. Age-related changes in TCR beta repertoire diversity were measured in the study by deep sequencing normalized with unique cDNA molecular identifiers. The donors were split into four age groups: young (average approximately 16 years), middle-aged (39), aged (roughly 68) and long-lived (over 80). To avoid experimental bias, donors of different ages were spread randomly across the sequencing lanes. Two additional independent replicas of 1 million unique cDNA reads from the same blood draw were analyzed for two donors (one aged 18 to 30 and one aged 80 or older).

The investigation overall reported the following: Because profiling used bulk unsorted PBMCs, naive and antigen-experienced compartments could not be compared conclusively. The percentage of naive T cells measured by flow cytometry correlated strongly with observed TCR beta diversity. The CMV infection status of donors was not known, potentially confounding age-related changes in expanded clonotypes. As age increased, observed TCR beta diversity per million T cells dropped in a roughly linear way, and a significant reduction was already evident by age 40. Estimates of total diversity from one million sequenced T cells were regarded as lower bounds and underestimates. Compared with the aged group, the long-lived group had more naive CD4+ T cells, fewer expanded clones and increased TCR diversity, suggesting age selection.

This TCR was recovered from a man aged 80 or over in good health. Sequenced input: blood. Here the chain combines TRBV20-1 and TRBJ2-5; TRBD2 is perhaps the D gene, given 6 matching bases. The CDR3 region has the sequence CSAILAKETQYF. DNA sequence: TGCAGTGCTATCCTAGCGAAAGAGACCCAGTACTTC.